This T cell receptor (beta chain) came from a study of blood T cell repertoires in COVID-19. On the study more broadly: The study drew acute and convalescent COVID-19 samples from the United States, Italy and Spain. PBMCs, B-cell-depleted T cells, or T cells provided the cDNA or gDNA that made up the material.

Germline CDR1 and CDR2: SQVTM and ANQGSEA. CDR3 length: 8 residues. In the original processing: Estimation of nucleated cell counts relied on the amplification of reference gene primers. The data were produced by immunoSEQ multiplex PCR, yet TCRdb's version contains in-frame clones alone and is incomplete. That table is the source of V, J and clone size, and D and trimming were worked out from the DNA. The sample shows 170,000 or so clones, roughly 86% of them seen only once. Turning to this clone: Germline is not matched at one junction end, which may reflect a read error.

The clonotype comes from a man aged 45-60 years with active or convalescent COVID-19. The gene calls are TRBV29-1 and TRBJ1-2, with a weak D call TRBD1 (6 bases). The sequenced sample consisted of peripheral blood. CDR3 in DNA: TGCAGCGTTGATCACGGGACATTC. Translation gives CSVDHGTF.